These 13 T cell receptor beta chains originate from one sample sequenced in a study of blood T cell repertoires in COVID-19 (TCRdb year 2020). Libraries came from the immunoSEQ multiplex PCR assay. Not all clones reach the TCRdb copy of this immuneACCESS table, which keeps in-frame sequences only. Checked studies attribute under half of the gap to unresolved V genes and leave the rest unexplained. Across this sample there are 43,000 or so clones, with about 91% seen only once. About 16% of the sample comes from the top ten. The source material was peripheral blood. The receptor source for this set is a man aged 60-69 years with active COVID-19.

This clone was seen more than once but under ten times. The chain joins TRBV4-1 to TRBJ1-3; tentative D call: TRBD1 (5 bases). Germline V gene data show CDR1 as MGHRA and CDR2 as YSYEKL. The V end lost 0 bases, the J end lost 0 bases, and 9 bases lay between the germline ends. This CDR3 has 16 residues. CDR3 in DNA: TGCGCCAGCAGCCAAGACACAGGCGCCTCTGGAAACACCATATATTTT. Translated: CASSQDTGASGNTIYF.

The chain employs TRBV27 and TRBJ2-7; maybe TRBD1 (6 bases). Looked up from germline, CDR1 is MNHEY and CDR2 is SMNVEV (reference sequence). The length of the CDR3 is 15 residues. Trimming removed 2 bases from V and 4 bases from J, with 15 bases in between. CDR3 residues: CASSLISGASYEQYF. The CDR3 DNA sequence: TGTGCCAGCAGTTTAATCTCAGGGGCTAGTTACGAGCAGTACTTC.

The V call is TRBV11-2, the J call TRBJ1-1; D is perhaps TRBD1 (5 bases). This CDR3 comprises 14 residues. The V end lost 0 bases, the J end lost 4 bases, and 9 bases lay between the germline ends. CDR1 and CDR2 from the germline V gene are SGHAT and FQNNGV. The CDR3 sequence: CASSLERTSTEAFF. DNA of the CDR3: TGTGCCAGCAGCTTAGAAAGGACAAGCACTGAAGCTTTCTTT.

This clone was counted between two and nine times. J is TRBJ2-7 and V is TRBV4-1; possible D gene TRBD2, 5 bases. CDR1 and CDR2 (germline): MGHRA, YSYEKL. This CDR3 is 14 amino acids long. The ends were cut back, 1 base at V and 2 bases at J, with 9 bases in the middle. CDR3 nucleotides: TGCGCCAGCAGCCAAGGAGGGCTAGCCTACGAGCAGTACTTC. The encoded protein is CASSQGGLAYEQYF.

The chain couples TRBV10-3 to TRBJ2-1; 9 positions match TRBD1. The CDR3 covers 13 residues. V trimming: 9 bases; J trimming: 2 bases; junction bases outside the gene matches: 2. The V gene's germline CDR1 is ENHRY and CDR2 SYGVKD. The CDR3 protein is CAIGTGTYNEQFF. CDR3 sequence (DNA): TGTGCCATAGGGACAGGGACCTACAATGAGCAGTTCTTC.

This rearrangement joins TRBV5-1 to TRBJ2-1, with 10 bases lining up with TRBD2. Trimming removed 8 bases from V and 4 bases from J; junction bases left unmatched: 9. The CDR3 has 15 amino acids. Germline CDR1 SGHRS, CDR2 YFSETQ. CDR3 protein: CASTSGLARYNEQFF. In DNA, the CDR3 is TGCGCCAGTACCTCGGGACTAGCGAGGTACAATGAGCAGTTCTTC. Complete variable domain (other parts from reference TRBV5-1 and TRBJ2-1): KAGVTQTPRYLIKTRGQQVTLSCSPISGHRSVSWYQQTPGQGLQFLFEYFSETQRNKGNFPGRFSGRQFSNSRSEMNVSTLELGDSALYLCASTSGLARYNEQFFGPGTRLTVL.

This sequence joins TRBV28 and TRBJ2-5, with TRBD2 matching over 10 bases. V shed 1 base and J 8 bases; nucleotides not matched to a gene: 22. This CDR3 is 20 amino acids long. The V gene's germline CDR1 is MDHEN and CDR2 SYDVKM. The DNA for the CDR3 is TGTGCCAGCAGTTTATCCGCAATAGCGGGGGGTCTACGCGGACTGTTCACCCAGTACTTC. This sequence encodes CASSLSAIAGGLRGLFTQYF.

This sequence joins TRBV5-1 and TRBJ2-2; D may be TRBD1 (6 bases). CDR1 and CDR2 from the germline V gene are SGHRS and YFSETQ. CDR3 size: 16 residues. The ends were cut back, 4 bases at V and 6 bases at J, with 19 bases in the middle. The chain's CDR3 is CASSPEGQGPPGELFF. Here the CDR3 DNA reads TGCGCCAGCAGCCCCGAGGGGCAGGGGCCCCCCGGGGAGCTGTTTTTT. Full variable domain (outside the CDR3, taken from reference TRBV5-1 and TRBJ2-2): KAGVTQTPRYLIKTRGQQVTLSCSPISGHRSVSWYQQTPGQGLQFLFEYFSETQRNKGNFPGRFSGRQFSNSRSEMNVSTLELGDSALYLCASSPEGQGPPGELFFGEGSRLTVL.

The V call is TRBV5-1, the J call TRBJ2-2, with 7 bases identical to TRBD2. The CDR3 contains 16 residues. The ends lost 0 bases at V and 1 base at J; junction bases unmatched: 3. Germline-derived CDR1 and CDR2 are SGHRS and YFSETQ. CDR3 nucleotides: TGCGCCAGCAGCTTGGGTGCTAGCGGGAACACCGGGGAGCTGTTTTTT. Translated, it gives CASSLGASGNTGELFF.

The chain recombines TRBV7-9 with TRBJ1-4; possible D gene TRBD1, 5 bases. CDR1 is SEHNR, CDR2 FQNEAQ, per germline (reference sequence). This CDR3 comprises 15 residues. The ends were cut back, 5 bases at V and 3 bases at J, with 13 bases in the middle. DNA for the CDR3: TGTGCCAGCAGCCCCAGGGTGGGTGCTAATGAAAAACTGTTTTTT. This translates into CASSPRVGANEKLFF.

CDR3 protein: CASSQGKQGARGNTIYF. CDR3 coding DNA: TGTGCCAGCAGCCAAGGGAAGCAGGGGGCGAGAGGAAACACCATATATTTT. The chain combines TRBV3-1 (or the pseudogene TRBV3-2) with TRBJ1-3, with 8 bases lining up with TRBD1. The CDR3 is 17 amino acids. The V gene end was trimmed by 1 base and the J gene end by 4 bases; junction bases not matched to a gene: 9. CDR1 is LGHDT and CDR2 is YNNKEL in the germline V gene (reference sequence).

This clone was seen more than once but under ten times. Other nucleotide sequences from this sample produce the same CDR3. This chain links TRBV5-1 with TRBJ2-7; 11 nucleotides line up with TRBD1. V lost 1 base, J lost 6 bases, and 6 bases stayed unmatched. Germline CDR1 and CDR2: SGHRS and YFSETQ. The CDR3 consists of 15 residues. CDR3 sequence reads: CASSLKGTGGSEQYF. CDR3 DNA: TGCGCCAGCAGCTTGAAAGGGACAGGGGGTTCCGAGCAGTACTTC.

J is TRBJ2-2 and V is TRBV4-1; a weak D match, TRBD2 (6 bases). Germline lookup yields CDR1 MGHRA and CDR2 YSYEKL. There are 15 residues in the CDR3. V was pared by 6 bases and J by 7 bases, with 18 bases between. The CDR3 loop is CASSTTGVGIGELFF. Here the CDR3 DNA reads TGCGCCAGCAGTACGACGGGGGTCGGAATCGGGGAGCTGTTTTTT.